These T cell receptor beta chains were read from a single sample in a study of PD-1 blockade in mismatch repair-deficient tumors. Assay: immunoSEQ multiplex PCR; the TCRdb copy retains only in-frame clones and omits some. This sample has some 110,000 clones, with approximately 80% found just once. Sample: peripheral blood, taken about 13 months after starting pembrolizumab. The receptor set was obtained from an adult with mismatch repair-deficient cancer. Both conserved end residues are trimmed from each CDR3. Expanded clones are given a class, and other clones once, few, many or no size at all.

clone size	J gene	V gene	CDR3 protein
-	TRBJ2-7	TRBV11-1	ASSLTYEQY
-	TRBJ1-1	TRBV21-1	ASSKGRGGRGQGEAF
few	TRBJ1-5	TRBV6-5	ASSSDRSNQPQH
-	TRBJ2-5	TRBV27	ASSRTQGSKGAQY
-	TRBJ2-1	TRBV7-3	ASSLGGPISYNEQF
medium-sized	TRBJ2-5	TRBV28	ASSLYSATGWRNQETQY
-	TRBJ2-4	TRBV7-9	ASSLVVGQVKNIQY
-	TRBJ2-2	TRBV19	ASSIIVASTGELF
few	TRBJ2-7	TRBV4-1	ASSQPGQGSEQY
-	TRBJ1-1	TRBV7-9	ASSQFPVWGETEAF
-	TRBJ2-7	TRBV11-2	ASSLGPAGTPTKQY
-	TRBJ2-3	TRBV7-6	ASSHRFAVDTQY
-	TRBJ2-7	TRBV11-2	ASSSNTRPGQGLIEQY
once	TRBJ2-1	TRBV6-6	ASEVLTGTGRNEQF
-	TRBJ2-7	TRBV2	ASSEDYSSHEQY
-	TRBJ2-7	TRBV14	ASSRGTSGAYEQY
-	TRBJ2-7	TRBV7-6	ASSSGTSGRSEQY
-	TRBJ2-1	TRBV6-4	ASSDSRVGEQF
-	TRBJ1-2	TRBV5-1	ASSLGQSGYGYT
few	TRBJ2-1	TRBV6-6	ASSAEGEQF
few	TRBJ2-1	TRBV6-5	ASGGTSYEQF
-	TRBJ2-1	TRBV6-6	TSSTGLGEQF
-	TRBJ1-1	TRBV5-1	ASSLTGEGNTEAF
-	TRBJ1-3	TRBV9	ASQADGSGNTIY
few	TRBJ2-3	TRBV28	ASSSKREGPYTQY
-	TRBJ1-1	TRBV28	ASSGSRGLFTEAF
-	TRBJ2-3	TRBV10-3	ATWDRVTDTQY
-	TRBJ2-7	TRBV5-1	ASSLVRASRGYEQY
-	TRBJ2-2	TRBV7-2	ASSLYGGRTGELF
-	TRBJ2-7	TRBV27	AIRRGGYEQY
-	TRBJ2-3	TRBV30	AVGGEADTQY
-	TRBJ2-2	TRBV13	ASSLRTSGNTGELF
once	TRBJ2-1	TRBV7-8	ASTLVAGTTNEQF
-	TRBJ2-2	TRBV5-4	ASSFSPTSDGELF
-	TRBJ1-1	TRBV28	ASSKRVWGHLNTEAF
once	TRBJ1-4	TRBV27	ASSSPGTGGPNEKLF
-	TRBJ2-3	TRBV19	ASSIREGGPDTQY
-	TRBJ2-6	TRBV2	ASSVAYSGANVLT
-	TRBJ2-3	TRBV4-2	ASSQDVGPTGTDTQY
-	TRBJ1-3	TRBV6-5	ASSYSPGISGNTIY
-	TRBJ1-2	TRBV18	ASSAVMGDHGYT
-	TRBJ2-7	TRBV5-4	ASSFGGSYEQY
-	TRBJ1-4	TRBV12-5	ASALGRTENEKLF
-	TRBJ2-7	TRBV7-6	ASSLEPPMRGTTYEQY
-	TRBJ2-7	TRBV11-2	ASSPLRTGVGEQY
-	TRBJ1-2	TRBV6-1	ASRGLFRGGYGYT